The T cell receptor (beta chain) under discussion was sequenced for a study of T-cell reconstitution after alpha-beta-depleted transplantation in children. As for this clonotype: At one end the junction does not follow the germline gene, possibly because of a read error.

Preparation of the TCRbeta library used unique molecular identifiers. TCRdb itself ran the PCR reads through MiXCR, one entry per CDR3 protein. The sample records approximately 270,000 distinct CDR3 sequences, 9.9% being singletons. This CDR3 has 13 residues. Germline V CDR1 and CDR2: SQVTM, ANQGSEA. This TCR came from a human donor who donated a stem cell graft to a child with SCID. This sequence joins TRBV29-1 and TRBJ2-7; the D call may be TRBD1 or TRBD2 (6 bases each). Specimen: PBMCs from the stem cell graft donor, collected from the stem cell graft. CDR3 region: CSVADRGRYELYF. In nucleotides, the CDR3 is TGCAGCGTTGCGGACCGGGGGCGGTACGAGCTGTACTTC.